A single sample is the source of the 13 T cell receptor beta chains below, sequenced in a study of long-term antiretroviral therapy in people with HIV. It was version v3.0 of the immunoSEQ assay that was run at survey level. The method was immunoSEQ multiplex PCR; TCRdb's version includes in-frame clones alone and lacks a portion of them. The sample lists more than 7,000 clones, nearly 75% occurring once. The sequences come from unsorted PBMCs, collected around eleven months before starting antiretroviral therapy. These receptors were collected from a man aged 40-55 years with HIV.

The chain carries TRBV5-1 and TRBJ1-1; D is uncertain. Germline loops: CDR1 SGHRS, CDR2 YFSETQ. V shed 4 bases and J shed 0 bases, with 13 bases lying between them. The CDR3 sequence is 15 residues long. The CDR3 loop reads CASSRTQTMNTEAFF. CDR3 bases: TGCGCCAGCAGCCGCACGCAGACAATGAACACTGAAGCTTTCTTT.

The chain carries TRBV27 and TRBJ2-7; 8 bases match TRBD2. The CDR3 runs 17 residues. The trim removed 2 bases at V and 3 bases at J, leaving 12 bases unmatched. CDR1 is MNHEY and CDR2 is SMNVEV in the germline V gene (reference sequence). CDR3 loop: CASSLRPPAGGYYEQYF. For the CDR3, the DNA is TGTGCCAGCAGTTTACGTCCCCCGGCGGGGGGTTACTACGAGCAGTACTTC.

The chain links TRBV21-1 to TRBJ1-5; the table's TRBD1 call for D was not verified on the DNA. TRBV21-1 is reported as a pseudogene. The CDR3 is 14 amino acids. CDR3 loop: CASVGTGGNQPQHF. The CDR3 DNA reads TGTGCCAGCGTTGGGACAGGGGGAAATCAGCCCCAGCATTTT.

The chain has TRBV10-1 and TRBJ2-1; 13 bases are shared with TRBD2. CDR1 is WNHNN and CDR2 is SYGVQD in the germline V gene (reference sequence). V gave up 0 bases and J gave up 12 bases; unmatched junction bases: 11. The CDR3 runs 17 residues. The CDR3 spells CASSESTRTSGGSRQFF. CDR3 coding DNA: TGCGCCAGCAGTGAGTCTACCCGGACTAGCGGGGGATCACGGCAGTTCTTC.

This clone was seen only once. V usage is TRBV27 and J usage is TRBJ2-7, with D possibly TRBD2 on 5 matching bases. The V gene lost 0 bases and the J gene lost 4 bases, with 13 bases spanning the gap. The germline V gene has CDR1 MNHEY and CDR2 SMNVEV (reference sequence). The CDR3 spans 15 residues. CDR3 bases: TGTGCCAGCAGTTTATCTGGGTTCGGGGAATACGAGCAGTACTTC. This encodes CASSLSGFGEYEQYF.

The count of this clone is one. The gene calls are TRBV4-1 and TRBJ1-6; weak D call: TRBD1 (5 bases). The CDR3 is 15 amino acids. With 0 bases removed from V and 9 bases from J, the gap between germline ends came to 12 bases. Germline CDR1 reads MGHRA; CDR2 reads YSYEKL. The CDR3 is CASSQDRGRGSPLHF. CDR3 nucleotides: TGCGCCAGCAGCCAAGATAGGGGTAGGGGTTCACCCCTCCACTTT.

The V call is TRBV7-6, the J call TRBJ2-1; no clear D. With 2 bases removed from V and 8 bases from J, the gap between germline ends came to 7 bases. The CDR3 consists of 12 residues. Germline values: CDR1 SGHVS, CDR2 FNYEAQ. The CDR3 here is CASSLNRDEQFF. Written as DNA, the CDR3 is TGTGCCAGCAGCTTAAATAGGGATGAGCAGTTCTTC.

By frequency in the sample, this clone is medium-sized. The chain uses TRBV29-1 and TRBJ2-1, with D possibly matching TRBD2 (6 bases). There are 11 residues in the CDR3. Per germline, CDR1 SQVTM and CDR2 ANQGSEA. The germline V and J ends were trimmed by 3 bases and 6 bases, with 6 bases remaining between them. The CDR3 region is CSVETSNEQFF. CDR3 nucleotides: TGCAGCGTTGAGACTAGCAATGAGCAGTTCTTC.

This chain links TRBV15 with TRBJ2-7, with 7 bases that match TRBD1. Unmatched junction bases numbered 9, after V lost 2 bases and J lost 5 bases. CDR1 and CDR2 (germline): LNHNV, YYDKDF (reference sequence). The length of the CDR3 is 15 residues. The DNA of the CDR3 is TGTGCCACCAGCAGAACTACCGGGACAGTCAACGAGCAGTACTTC. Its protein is CATSRTTGTVNEQYF.

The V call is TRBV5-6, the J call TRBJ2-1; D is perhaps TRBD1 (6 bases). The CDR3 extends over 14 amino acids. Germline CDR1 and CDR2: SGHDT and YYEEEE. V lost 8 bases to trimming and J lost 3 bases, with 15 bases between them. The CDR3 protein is CASRDKGHYNEQFF. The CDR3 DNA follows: TGTGCCAGTAGGGACAAGGGACACTACAATGAGCAGTTCTTC.

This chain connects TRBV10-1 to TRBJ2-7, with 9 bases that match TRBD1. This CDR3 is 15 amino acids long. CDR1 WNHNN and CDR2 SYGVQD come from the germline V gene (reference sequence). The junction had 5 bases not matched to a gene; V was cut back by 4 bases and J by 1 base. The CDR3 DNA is TGCGCCAGCAGTGGGGGGACAGGGATATCCTACGAGCAGTACTTC. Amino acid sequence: CASSGGTGISYEQYF.

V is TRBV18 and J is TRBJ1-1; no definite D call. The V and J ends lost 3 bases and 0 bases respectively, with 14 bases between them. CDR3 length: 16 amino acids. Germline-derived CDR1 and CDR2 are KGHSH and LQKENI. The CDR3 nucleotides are TGTGCCAGCTCACCTACTCCGGGCCCCATGAACACTGAAGCTTTCTTT. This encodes CASSPTPGPMNTEAFF.

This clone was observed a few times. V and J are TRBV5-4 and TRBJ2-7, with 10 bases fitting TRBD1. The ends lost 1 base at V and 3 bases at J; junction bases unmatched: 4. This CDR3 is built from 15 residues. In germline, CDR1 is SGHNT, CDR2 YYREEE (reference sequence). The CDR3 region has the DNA TGTGCCAGCAGCTTGCCTAGGACAGGGGGCTACGAGCAGTACTTC. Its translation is CASSLPRTGGYEQYF.